This T cell receptor beta chain stems from a study of cytomegalovirus exposure and HLA in healthy donors. Per the germline V gene, CDR1 is SGHAT and CDR2 is FQDESV (reference sequence). V was cut by 8 bases and J by 1 base, with 11 bases left in between. The length of the CDR3 is 13 residues. With 60 Vbeta and 13 Jbeta primers, the PCR was carried out. The method was immunoSEQ multiplex PCR; TCRdb's version includes in-frame clones alone and lacks a portion of them. The sample shows under 200,000 clones, roughly four fifths of them seen only once. This clone was seen more than once but under ten times.

Sequenced sample: PBMCs. The receptor was isolated from a female donor in good health and CMV-seronegative. The rearrangement uses TRBV11-1 and TRBJ1-1, with TRBD1 as a possible D gene (5 bases). The CDR3 spells CASCHRGNTEAFF. The DNA for the CDR3 is TGTGCCAGCTGTCATAGGGGGAACACTGAAGCTTTCTTT. The whole variable domain, remainder taken from reference TRBV11-1 and TRBJ1-1, is EAEVAQSPRYKITEKSQAVAFWCDPISGHATLYWYRQILGQGPELLVQFQDESVVDDSQLPKDRFSAERLKGVDSTLKIQPAELGDSAMYLCASCHRGNTEAFFGQGTRLTVV.